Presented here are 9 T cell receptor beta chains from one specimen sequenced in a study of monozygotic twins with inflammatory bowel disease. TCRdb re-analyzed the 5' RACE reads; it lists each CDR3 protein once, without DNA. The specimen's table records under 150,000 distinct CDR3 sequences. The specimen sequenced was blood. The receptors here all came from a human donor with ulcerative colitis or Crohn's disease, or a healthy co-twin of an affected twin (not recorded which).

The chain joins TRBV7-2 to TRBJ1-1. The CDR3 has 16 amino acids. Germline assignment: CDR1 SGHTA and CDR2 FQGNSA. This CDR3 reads CASSLNQGLMNTEAFF.

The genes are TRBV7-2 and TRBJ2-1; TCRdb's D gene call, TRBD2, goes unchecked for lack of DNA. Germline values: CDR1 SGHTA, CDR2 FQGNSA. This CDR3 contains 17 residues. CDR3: CASSHKMGLAREDEQFF.

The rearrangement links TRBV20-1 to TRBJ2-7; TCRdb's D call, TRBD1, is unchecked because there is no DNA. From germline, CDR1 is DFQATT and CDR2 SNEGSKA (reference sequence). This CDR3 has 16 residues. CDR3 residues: CSARDIRTGGYYEQYF.

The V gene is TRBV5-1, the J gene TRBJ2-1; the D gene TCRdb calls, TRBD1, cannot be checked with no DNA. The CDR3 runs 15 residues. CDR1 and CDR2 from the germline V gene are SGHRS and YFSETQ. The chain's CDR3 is CASSLWTDSYNEQFF.

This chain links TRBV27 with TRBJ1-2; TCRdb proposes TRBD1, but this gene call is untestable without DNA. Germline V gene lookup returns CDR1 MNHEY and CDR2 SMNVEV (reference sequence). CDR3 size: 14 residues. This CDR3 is CASSLGTGINGYTF.

Here the CDR3 reads CASSPITTNEKLFF. The rearrangement uses TRBV5-1 and TRBJ1-4. CDR1 is SGHRS, CDR2 YFSETQ, per germline. The CDR3 covers 14 residues.

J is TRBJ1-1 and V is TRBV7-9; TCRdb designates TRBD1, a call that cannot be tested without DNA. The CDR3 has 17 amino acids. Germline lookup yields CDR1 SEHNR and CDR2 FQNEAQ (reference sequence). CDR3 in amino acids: CASSLAGTPLVGTEAFF.

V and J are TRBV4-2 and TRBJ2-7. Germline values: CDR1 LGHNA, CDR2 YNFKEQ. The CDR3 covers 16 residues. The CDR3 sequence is CASSQDGEADSYEQYF.

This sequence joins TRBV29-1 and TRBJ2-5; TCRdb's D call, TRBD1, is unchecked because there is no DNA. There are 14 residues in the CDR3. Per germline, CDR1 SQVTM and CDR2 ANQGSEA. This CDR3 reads CSGYRVSARETQYF.